A single sample gave rise to the 6 T cell receptor beta chains below, sequenced in a study of tumor-infiltrating lymphocytes in primary liver carcinoma. Unsorted bulk tissue, about 20-32 mg of it, served as the source for co-extraction of RNA and DNA. The researchers produced TCR beta cDNA from 400 to 650 ng total RNA with a constant-region primer. The TCR beta library was amplified through three nested multiplex PCR rounds in a modified ARM-PCR procedure. The opening two PCR rounds, 10 cycles each, paired TRBV1-TRBV30 forward primers with a C-beta reverse primer. TCRdb processed the multiplex PCR reads anew with MiXCR; each CDR3 protein has one entry. The table has roughly 49,000 distinct CDR3 sequences, 70% to 85% seen once. Sequenced input: liver tumor tissue from sampling region 5. This sample's subset: tumor region T5, tumor centre. These receptors were collected from a man aged 40-49 years with primary liver carcinoma and hepatitis B virus infection.

Remarks on this clonotype: As the CDR3 is not closed by the conserved phenylalanine or tryptophan, this likely results from a read error. The V call is TRBV11-3, the J call TRBJ1-1; no reliable D call. In germline, CDR1 is SGHNT, CDR2 YENEEA. The CDR3 is 14 amino acids. DNA of the CDR3: TGTGCCAGCAGTTCCACACCCATGAACACTGACGCTTTCCTT. Its translation: CASSSTPMNTDAFL.

This chain connects TRBV6-5 to TRBJ2-3; D tentatively reads TRBD1 or TRBD2 (7 bases each). Between the trimmed V and J ends, which lost 4 bases and 7 bases, there was a span of 21 bases. The CDR3 runs to 16 residues. The germline V gene has CDR1 MNHEY and CDR2 SVGAGI. DNA of the CDR3: TGTGCCAGCAGTTCGCCAGGGGGAGGGGATATGTATACGCAGTATTTT. This gives the protein CASSSPGGGDMYTQYF.

This clonotype was seen only a few times. A much more abundant neighbour one base away suggests this may be a read error. V usage is TRBV10-3 and J usage is TRBJ2-3, with a weak D call TRBD1 (5 bases). V lost 4 bases and J 6 bases, leaving 14 bases between the germline ends. CDR3 length equals 14 residues. Per the germline V gene, CDR1 is ENHRY and CDR2 is SYGVKD. CDR3 protein: CAISGQGQRDTQYF. For the CDR3, the DNA is TGTGCCATCAGTGGTCAGGGTCAAAGGGATACGCAGTATTTT.

The genes are TRBV11-1 and TRBJ2-1, with TRBD2 matching over 14 bases. Per the germline V gene, CDR1 is SGHAT and CDR2 is FQDESV (reference sequence). The CDR3 consists of 17 residues. DNA of the CDR3: TGTGCTAGCGGCCTGGGACTAGCGGGAGAACTTGACAATGAGCAGTTCTTC. Translating it yields CASGLGLAGELDNEQFF. The whole variable domain, filled in from reference TRBV11-1 and TRBJ2-1, reads EAEVAQSPRYKITEKSQAVAFWCDPISGHATLYWYRQILGQGPELLVQFQDESVVDDSQLPKDRFSAERLKGVDSTLKIQPAELGDSAMYLCASGLGLAGELDNEQFFGPGTRLTVL.

CDR3 sequence: CNAEDGTSGSGEQYF. In nucleotides, the CDR3 is TGCAACGCTGAAGACGGGACTAGCGGGAGCGGCGAGCAGTACTTC. V and J are TRBV29-1 and TRBJ2-7, with 14 bases aligning to TRBD2. CDR3 length: 15 residues. Germline-derived CDR1 and CDR2 are SQVTM and ANQGSEA.

This clonotype was detected only a few times. With a much larger clone just one base away, this may be a read error. The rearrangement uses TRBV11-2 and TRBJ2-2; D is perhaps TRBD2 (5 bases). The CDR3 consists of 16 residues. Germline V gives CDR1 SGHAT, CDR2 FQNNGV. CDR3 region: CASSLDRPPHNGELVF. The CDR3 DNA sequence: TGTGCCAGCAGCTTAGACAGGCCCCCACATAACGGGGAGCTGGTTTTT.